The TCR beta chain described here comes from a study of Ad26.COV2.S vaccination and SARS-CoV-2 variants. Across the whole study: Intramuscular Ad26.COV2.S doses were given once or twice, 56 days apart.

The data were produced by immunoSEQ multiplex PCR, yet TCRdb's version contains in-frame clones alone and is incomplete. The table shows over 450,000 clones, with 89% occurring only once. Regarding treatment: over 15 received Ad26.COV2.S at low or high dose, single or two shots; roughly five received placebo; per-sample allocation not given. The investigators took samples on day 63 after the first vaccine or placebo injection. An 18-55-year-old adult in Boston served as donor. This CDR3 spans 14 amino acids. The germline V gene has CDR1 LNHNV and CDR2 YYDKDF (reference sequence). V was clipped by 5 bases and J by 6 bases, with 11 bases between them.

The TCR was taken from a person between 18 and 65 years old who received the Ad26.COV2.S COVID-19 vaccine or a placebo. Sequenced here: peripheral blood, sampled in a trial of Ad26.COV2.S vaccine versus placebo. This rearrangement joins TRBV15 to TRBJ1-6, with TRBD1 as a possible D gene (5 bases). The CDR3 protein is CATSPRDFNSPLHF. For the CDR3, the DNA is TGTGCCACCAGCCCCCGGGACTTTAATTCACCCCTCCACTTT.